One T cell receptor beta chain is described in this entry. What it recognizes is unknown. The sample comes from a study of blood T cells in healthy people across ages. Study-level points and caveats: Bulk PBMC profiling left naive and antigen-experienced comparisons inconclusive.

A J-beta primer mix and a sample-barcoded 5' primer were used in a second PCR of roughly 7 to 12 cycles. MiXCR, applied by TCRdb to the 5' RACE reads, yields one record per CDR3 protein. The repertoire has fewer than 900,000 distinct CDR3 sequences, 49% of them found once; the top ten carry under 35%. Germline V CDR1 and CDR2: SGHKS, YYEKEE (reference sequence). V shed 4 bases and J shed 1 base, with 15 bases lying between them. The length of the CDR3 is 16 residues. The receptor comes from a woman in her sixties in good health. The source material was blood. The chain links TRBV5-5 to TRBJ2-4; a possible D gene is TRBD2 (6 bases). The CDR3 DNA reads TGTGCCAGCAGCCAGACTAGTGGGAATGCCAAAAACATTCAGTACTTC. Encoded protein: CASSQTSGNAKNIQYF.